This T cell receptor (beta chain) stems from a study of blood T cell repertoires in COVID-19. About the research overall: The analysed material was cDNA or gDNA that came from T cells, B-cell-depleted T cells, or PBMCs.

Living in about two dozen US areas, the participants were between roughly 18 and 90 years of age. Cohorts were assigned according to the clinical history that participants reported. Recovered Cohort 3 donors showed two negative PCRs, clearance, or symptom resolution. After removal of 5 bases from V and 0 bases from J, the junction contained 13 bases not matched to a gene. The CDR3 spans 18 residues. Germline V gives CDR1 SGHAT, CDR2 FQNNGV. Only in-frame clones appear in the TCRdb table, and some are missing; sequencing was by immunoSEQ multiplex PCR. The sample consists of 350,000 or so clones, 92% of them appearing once.

J is TRBJ1-1 and V is TRBV11-2, with 9 nucleotides matching TRBD1. The TCR sequence derives from a woman in her 30s who had recovered from COVID-19. Sequencing was performed on PBMCs or T cells enriched from blood (not recorded which). CDR3 coding DNA: TGTGCCAGCAGCGACAAGGACAGGGGTCGGGTGATGAACACTGAAGCTTTCTTT. This gives the protein CASSDKDRGRVMNTEAFF.